The 2 T cell receptor beta chains in this list originate from one sample, sequenced in a study of T cells in Graves' hyperthyroidism and ophthalmopathy (dated by TCRdb to the late 2010s). The library was obtained by multiplex PCR. Instrument on record: Illumina HiSeq 2000. TCR beta CDR3 regions were amplified from RNA transcripts. The first round of RT-PCR for the TCR CDR3 was performed with the HTBI primer set and the Qiagen OneStep RT-PCR kit. Using fastp at Q25 and MiXCR, TCRdb reprocessed the public reads and kept productive beta chains. Duplicate CDR3 protein sequences are folded into a single record with the most common DNA and genes. The sample table holds 350,000 to 400,000 distinct CDR3 sequences, of which approximately 15% were seen once. The ten largest clones represent 32% of the sample. Sample: blood. The receptors come from a woman in her twenties or thirties with Graves' hyperthyroidism.

This clonotype was recorded at least ten times. CDR3 DNA sequence: TGTGCCAGCAGTTACTCAGTTAGCGGACCACGCGAGCAGTACTTC. Translating gives CASSYSVSGPREQYF. V gene TRBV6-2 or TRBV6-3 combines with J gene TRBJ2-7; D is perhaps TRBD2 (6 bases). Per the germline V gene, CDR1 is MNHEY and CDR2 is SVGEGT. V shed 0 bases and J shed 6 bases, with 15 bases lying between them. The CDR3 runs 15 residues.

Many counts were recorded for this clonotype. This chain joins TRBV28 and TRBJ2-7; D might be TRBD1 (6 bases). This CDR3 is 16 amino acids long. Trimming cost V 5 bases and J 1 base, with 18 bases left between them. CDR1 MDHEN and CDR2 SYDVKM come from the germline V gene. The DNA for the CDR3 is TGTGCCAGCAGTCCCCCCCCCTTGGACAGTTCCTACGAGCAGTACTTC. This codes for CASSPPPLDSSYEQYF.